Presented here are 9 T cell receptor beta chains from one specimen sequenced in a study of metastatic and nonmetastatic thyroid tumors. Prior to thyroid surgery, none of the patients had received any treatment. Using MiXCR, TCRdb reanalyzed the PCR reads. The data contain about 38,000 clones, approximately 30% of them singletons. Sequencing was carried out using blood. These receptor sequences come from a male donor with papillary thyroid cancer or a benign thyroid nodule (not recorded which). Some clones in this sample may be carry-over from other donors' samples.

This clone occurred a few times. This chain uses TRBV10-2 with TRBJ2-7, with D perhaps matching TRBD2 (6 bases). The germline V gene has CDR1 WSHSY and CDR2 SAAADI. V was pared by 8 bases and J by 6 bases, with 17 bases between. The CDR3 has 13 amino acids. DNA for the CDR3: TGCGCCAGCCGACTAGGGGCGCGTTCCGAGCAGTACTTC. This sequence encodes CASRLGARSEQYF.

This clone has at least ten counts. This sequence joins TRBV3-1 and TRBJ2-3, with TRBD2 matching over 8 bases. Looked up from germline, CDR1 is LGHDT and CDR2 is YNNKEL (reference sequence). Trimming at V came to 0 bases and at J to 0 bases, leaving 5 bases not matched to a gene. This CDR3 is 17 amino acids long. CDR3 protein: CASSQDQREISTDTQYF. CDR3 nucleotides: TGTGCCAGCAGCCAAGATCAGCGGGAGATTAGCACAGATACGCAGTATTTT.

V is TRBV9 and J is TRBJ2-2, with 9 bases fitting TRBD2. This CDR3 contains 17 residues. In germline, CDR1 is SGDLS, CDR2 YYNGEE. Trimming at V came to 0 bases and at J to 8 bases, leaving 11 bases not matched to a gene. CDR3 coding DNA: TGTGCCAGCAGCGTAGGTGGCGCGGGAGGGCCGTATGGGGAGCTGTTTTTT. Protein sequence: CASSVGGAGGPYGELFF.

This clone appeared a few times. The chain combines TRBV6-1 with TRBJ1-4, with a possible D match to TRBD1 (6 bases). Germline V gene data show CDR1 as MNHNS and CDR2 as SASEGT. V lost 5 bases, J lost 6 bases, and 13 bases lay in between. This CDR3 has 14 amino acids. The CDR3 coding sequence is TGTGCCAGCAGTCTAGGGGGGACGGATGAAAAACTGTTTTTT. Its protein product is CASSLGGTDEKLFF.

This clone was observed a handful of times. One end of the junction fails to match germline, which may point to a read error. The rearrangement uses TRBV6-1 and TRBJ1-2, with 9 bases lining up with TRBD1. The CDR3 sequence is 14 residues long. Looked up from germline, CDR1 is MNHNS and CDR2 is SASEGT. CDR3 sequence (DNA): TGTGCCAGCAGTTTACAGGGGGCGCGAGATTGCTACGCCTTC. Translated: CASSLQGARDCYAF.

The sample holds a few counts of this clone. This chain joins TRBV4-1 and TRBJ1-4; TRBD1 agrees at 10 bases. V lost 4 bases, J lost 8 bases, and 7 bases stayed unmatched. The CDR3 is 15 amino acids. CDR1 MGHRA and CDR2 YSYEKL come from the germline V gene. CDR3 loop: CASSLAGTGVEKLFF. The CDR3 region has the DNA TGCGCCAGCAGCCTCGCCGGGACAGGGGTAGAAAAACTGTTTTTT.

This clone was seen more than once but under ten times. A junction end diverges from the germline sequence, so it may reflect a read error. The V call is TRBV24-1, the J call TRBJ2-3, with TRBD1 matching 8 bases. Germline loops: CDR1 KGHDR, CDR2 SFDVKD. The CDR3 sequence is 15 residues long. DNA of the CDR3: TGTGCCACCAGCGAGACAGGGGCTAGCACAGATACGCAGTACTTT. This gives the protein CATSETGASTDTQYF.

This clone was counted between two and nine times. The chain employs TRBV6-2 or TRBV6-3 and TRBJ2-7; D is undetermined. Per germline, CDR1 MNHEY and CDR2 SVGEGT. The V gene lost 2 bases and the J gene lost 3 bases, with 5 bases spanning the gap. The CDR3 runs 12 residues. The DNA of the CDR3 is TGTGCCAGCAGTTACAAGAGCTACGAGCAGTACTTC. Translating it yields CASSYKSYEQYF.

This rearrangement joins TRBV11-3 to TRBJ2-7; 11 bases fit TRBD1. This CDR3 is built from 13 residues. Per germline, CDR1 SGHNT and CDR2 YENEEA. V lost 3 bases and J lost 5; bases outside the gene matches: 0. This chain's CDR3 is CASSLGQGDEQYF. The CDR3 DNA follows: TGTGCCAGCAGCTTGGGACAGGGGGACGAGCAGTACTTC.